This T cell receptor (beta chain) came from a study of blood T cell repertoires in COVID-19. Study-wide context: Samples came from the United States, Italy and Spain, spanning acute and convalescent COVID-19.

Germline values: CDR1 LNHDA, CDR2 SQIVND (reference sequence). V lost 8 bases to trimming and J lost 2 bases, with 12 bases between them. This CDR3 has 13 residues. Authors' processing steps: Estimation of nucleated cell counts was performed using reference gene primer amplification. The table came from immunoSEQ multiplex PCR; TCRdb's copy has only in-frame clones and leaves some out. V and J calls and clone size are those listed in that table; D and trimming were worked out from the DNA. The data contain 200,000 to 250,000 clones, 86% of them singletons. The TCR comes from a man aged 80 or over with acute or convalescent COVID-19. The rearrangement links TRBV19 to TRBJ1-2; D uncertain. What was sequenced was peripheral blood. CDR3 DNA: TGTGCCAGTTGGGCCAAGCAGAACTATGGCTACACCTTC. Translating it yields CASWAKQNYGYTF.